The 31 T cell receptor beta chains presented below share a single source sample, sequenced in a study of blood T cell repertoires in COVID-19. The table came from immunoSEQ multiplex PCR; TCRdb's copy has only in-frame clones and leaves some out. The profile shows about 250,000 clones, around 83% of them singletons. The sequenced sample was peripheral blood. The source of these receptors is a woman in her 40s who had recovered from COVID-19.

The rearrangement uses TRBV7-2 and TRBJ2-7, with 7 positions matching TRBD2. There are 15 residues in the CDR3. The germline CDR1 and CDR2 sequences are SGHTA and FQGNSA. V lost 2 bases and J lost 2; bases outside the gene matches: 6. CDR3 nucleotide sequence: TGTGCCAGCAGCTTATTTGCGGGGGTGGCCTACGAGCAGTACTTC. Its translation is CASSLFAGVAYEQYF. Drawing the rest from reference TRBV7-2 and TRBJ2-7, the complete variable domain is GAGVSQSPSNKVTEKGKDVELRCDPISGHTALYWYRQSLGQGLEFLIYFQGNSAPDKSGLPSDRFSAERTGGSVSTLTIQRTQQEDSAVYLCASSLFAGVAYEQYFGPGTRLTVT.

This rearrangement joins TRBV19 to TRBJ2-7; maybe TRBD1 (6 bases). V lost 0 bases and J lost 4, with 10 bases in between. CDR1 LNHDA and CDR2 SQIVND come from the germline V gene (reference sequence). There are 14 residues in the CDR3. The CDR3 region is CASSIDWTAYEQYF. The CDR3 nucleotides are TGTGCCAGTAGTATAGATTGGACAGCGTACGAGCAGTACTTC. Drawing the rest from reference TRBV19 and TRBJ2-7, the complete variable domain is DGGITQSPKYLFRKEGQNVTLSCEQNLNHDAMYWYRQDPGQGLRLIYYSQIVNDFQKGDIAEGYSVSREKKESFPLTVTSAQKNPTAFYLCASSIDWTAYEQYFGPGTRLTVT.

The chain links TRBV2 to TRBJ1-2; D is unclear. Per germline, CDR1 SNHLY and CDR2 FYNNEI. The ends were cut back, 5 bases at V and 2 bases at J, with 12 bases in the middle. The CDR3 spans 14 residues. The CDR3 sequence is CASSRPGINYGYTF. The DNA for the CDR3 is TGTGCCAGCAGTCGCCCGGGAATCAACTATGGCTACACCTTC.

The V call is TRBV25-1, the J call TRBJ2-7; 8 bases agree with TRBD1. CDR1 and CDR2 (germline): MGHDK, SYGVNS. Trimming cost V 3 bases and J 4 bases; bases outside gene matches: 8. The CDR3 is 15 amino acids. The CDR3 DNA reads as TGTGCCAGCAGTGACGGACAGGGCTTGGGTTACGAGCAGTACTTC. Residues: CASSDGQGLGYEQYF.

The chain combines TRBV6-5 with TRBJ2-3; D gene uncertain. CDR1 is MNHEY, CDR2 SVGAGI, per germline. The CDR3 totals 14 residues. V was pared by 3 bases and J by 1 base, with 8 bases between. CDR3 nucleotides: TGTGCCAGCAGTTATTTTCGGGGCACAGATACGCAGTATTTT. As protein: CASSYFRGTDTQYF.

V usage is TRBV2 and J usage is TRBJ2-1; 9 bases fit TRBD1. The V and J ends lost 6 bases and 2 bases, in that order; junction bases with no gene match: 5. This CDR3 contains 15 residues. CDR1 is SNHLY, CDR2 FYNNEI, per germline. Here the CDR3 DNA reads TGTGCCAGCAGCAGGACAGGGGATACCTACAATGAGCAGTTCTTC. Its translation is CASSRTGDTYNEQFF.

A word on this clone: At one of its ends the junction is not consistent with the germline gene, which may arise from a read error. The DNA for the CDR3 is TGTGCCAGTAGTCCCGGGACAGCGAAAGAGGCCCAGTACTTC. This codes for CASSPGTAKEAQYF. The rearrangement links TRBV19 to TRBJ2-5; 7 positions agree with TRBD1. Germline loops: CDR1 LNHDA, CDR2 SQIVND (reference sequence). This CDR3 has 14 amino acids.

The V and J genes are TRBV28 and TRBJ2-1; 8 nucleotides align to TRBD1. Losses at the gene ends were 6 bases for V and 1 base for J; bases not matched to a gene: 2. The CDR3 totals 14 residues. Germline V CDR1 and CDR2: MDHEN, SYDVKM. The CDR3 region is CASSDRGSYNEQFF. CDR3 nucleotides: TGTGCCAGCAGCGACAGGGGATCCTACAATGAGCAGTTCTTC. Looking up the rest from reference TRBV28 and TRBJ2-1 gives the full variable domain: DVKVTQSSRYLVKRTGEKVFLECVQDMDHENMFWYRQDPGLGLRLIYFSYDVKMKEKGDIPEGYSVSREKKERFSLILESASTNQTSMYLCASSDRGSYNEQFFGPGTRLTVL.

The J gene is TRBJ1-5, the V gene TRBV10-1; the D gene is possibly TRBD1 (6 bases). This CDR3 is built from 16 residues. Trimming took 4 bases from V and 2 from J, leaving 15 bases between them. Germline V lookup: CDR1 WNHNN, CDR2 SYGVQD (reference sequence). In nucleotides, the CDR3 is TGCGCCAGCAGTGGAGGGGGGGTCAGGGGCAATCAGCCCCAGCATTTT. Its protein product is CASSGGGVRGNQPQHF.

V and J are TRBV6-6 and TRBJ1-2; 11 bases match TRBD1. J gave up 7 bases and V 5 bases, and 9 bases lay outside the gene matches. Germline CDR1 reads MNHNY; CDR2 reads SVGAGI (reference sequence). There are 15 residues in the CDR3. The CDR3 is CASSTGTGGDGGYTF. The CDR3 bases are TGTGCCAGCAGTACCGGGACAGGGGGAGATGGTGGCTACACCTTC.

The CDR3 reads CAWSGGSSYNSPLHF. The DNA for the CDR3 is TGTGCCTGGAGTGGCGGAAGCTCCTATAATTCACCCCTCCACTTT. This chain connects TRBV30 to TRBJ1-6; D gene uncertain. Trimming removed 1 base from V and 0 bases from J, with 7 bases in between. CDR1 is GTSNPN and CDR2 is SVGIG in the germline V gene (reference sequence). This CDR3 region has 15 residues.

V usage is TRBV14 and J usage is TRBJ2-1, with TRBD2 identical over 11 bases. V lost 3 bases and J lost 9; bases outside the gene matches: 10. This CDR3 is built from 16 residues. Germline CDR1 is SGHDN and CDR2 is FVKESK. The CDR3 here is CASSHASGGLYFEQFF. The CDR3 DNA reads as TGTGCCAGCAGCCATGCTAGCGGGGGGTTATATTTTGAGCAGTTCTTC.

Here the CDR3 reads CASSHQNYGYTF. The CDR3 region has the DNA TGTGCCAGCAGCCATCAAAACTATGGCTACACCTTC. The chain couples TRBV3-1 (or the pseudogene TRBV3-2) to TRBJ1-2; D is unresolved. This CDR3 contains 12 residues. Trimming removed 3 bases at V and 2 bases at J, with 4 bases between. Germline CDR1 is LGHDT and CDR2 is YNNKEL (reference sequence).

The CDR3 DNA reads as TGTGCCAGCAGCTTAGTCGGGATATACAATGAGCAGTTCTTC. Translated, it gives CASSLVGIYNEQFF. The chain couples TRBV7-8 to TRBJ2-1; TRBD2 might be the D (5 bases). Trimming took off 1 base at V and 4 bases at J, with 8 bases between the two ends. The CDR3 spans 14 residues. The germline CDR1 and CDR2 sequences are SGHVS and FQNEAQ.

This chain links TRBV5-1 with TRBJ2-3, with D possibly being TRBD2 (6 bases). V shed 4 bases and J shed 2 bases, with 8 bases lying between them. CDR3 length: 13 residues. CDR1 and CDR2 (germline): SGHRS, YFSETQ. CDR3 residues: CASSTGLTDTQYF. The CDR3 region has the DNA TGCGCCAGCAGCACGGGACTCACAGATACGCAGTATTTT.

V gene TRBV6-5 combines with J gene TRBJ1-1, with D tentatively TRBD1 (5 bases). Per germline, CDR1 MNHEY and CDR2 SVGAGI. This CDR3 has 15 residues. V was trimmed by 4 bases and J by 3 bases, leaving 15 bases between them. CDR3: CASSFRRAGDTEAFF. The DNA for the CDR3 is TGTGCCAGCAGTTTCCGCCGCGCGGGGGACACTGAAGCTTTCTTT.

Comments on this clone: Different DNA sequences within this sample yield the same CDR3. The chain uses TRBV5-1 and TRBJ2-1; D is ambiguous. Germline values: CDR1 SGHRS, CDR2 YFSETQ. The CDR3 length is 15 residues. Between the trimmed V and J ends, which lost 0 bases and 0 bases, there was a span of 7 bases. CDR3: CASSLVSNSYNEQFF. Here the CDR3 DNA reads TGCGCCAGCAGCTTGGTGTCTAACTCCTACAATGAGCAGTTCTTC.

This rearrangement joins TRBV6-6 to TRBJ1-5, with 7 nucleotides matching TRBD1. CDR1 is MNHNY and CDR2 is SVGAGI in the germline V gene (reference sequence). The CDR3 totals 15 residues. V lost 5 bases, J lost 1 base, and 5 bases stayed unmatched. The CDR3: CASSTGVRSNQPQHF. The CDR3 coding sequence is TGTGCCAGCAGTACAGGGGTGAGGAGCAATCAGCCCCAGCATTTT.

The chain links TRBV3-1 (or the pseudogene TRBV3-2) to TRBJ2-3; D remains ambiguous. Germline CDR1 LGHDT, CDR2 YNNKEL (reference sequence). Trimming cost V 1 base and J 7 bases, with 9 bases left between them. The CDR3 spans 13 residues. The CDR3 bases are TGTGCCAGCAGCCAAGCTATAATACATACGCAGTATTTT. This gives the protein CASSQAIIHTQYF.

This clone was seen a few times. The genes are TRBV7-9 and TRBJ1-2, with TRBD1 matching 11 bases. The CDR3 contains 14 residues. CDR1 SEHNR and CDR2 FQNEAQ come from the germline V gene (reference sequence). After removal of 3 bases from V and 7 bases from J, the junction contained 4 bases not matched to a gene. The CDR3 nucleotides read TGTGCCAGCAGCTTCGGACAGGGGGCTCTTGGCTACACCTTC. Translating it yields CASSFGQGALGYTF.

The chain has TRBV19 and TRBJ1-5; D is ambiguous. Trimming took 4 bases from V and 6 from J, leaving 10 bases between them. The length of the CDR3 is 13 residues. From germline, CDR1 is LNHDA and CDR2 SQIVND (reference sequence). CDR3 sequence (DNA): TGTGCCAGTAGTAGGTCAATCGGTCAGCCCCAGCATTTT. Translation: CASSRSIGQPQHF.

V is TRBV6-5 and J is TRBJ1-6; 7 nucleotides align to TRBD1. This CDR3 contains 14 residues. V lost 6 bases to trimming and J lost 10 bases; unmatched junction nucleotides: 9. The germline CDR1 and CDR2 sequences are MNHEY and SVGAGI. CDR3 nucleotide sequence: TGTGCCAGCAGCTATGACAGGGTCCACTCACCCCTCCACTTT. It yields the protein CASSYDRVHSPLHF.

This clone came up once. The chain is built from TRBV24-1 and TRBJ2-2; no clear D. There are 14 residues in the CDR3. Trimming stripped 2 bases from V and 5 bases from J, with 8 bases between. Germline-derived CDR1 and CDR2 are KGHDR and SFDVKD. The DNA of the CDR3 is TGTGCCACCAGTGATTCCCTAGTAACCGGGGAGCTGTTTTTT. As protein: CATSDSLVTGELFF.

The V and J genes are TRBV11-2 and TRBJ2-7; TRBD1 agrees at 7 bases. With 1 base clipped from V and 6 bases from J, the junction kept 0 bases outside the gene matches. The germline V gene has CDR1 SGHAT and CDR2 FQNNGV. CDR3 length: 12 amino acids. The CDR3 nucleotides read TGTGCCAGCAGCTTAGCAGGGGGCGAGCAGTACTTC. It specifies CASSLAGGEQYF. Drawing the rest from reference TRBV11-2 and TRBJ2-7, the complete variable domain is EAGVAQSPRYKIIEKRQSVAFWCNPISGHATLYWYQQILGQGPKLLIQFQNNGVVDDSQLPKDRFSAERLKGVDSTLKIQPAKLEDSAVYLCASSLAGGEQYFGPGTRLTVT.

The CDR3 sequence is CASSLLAVSTDTQYF. In DNA form, the CDR3 reads TGTGCCAGTAGTCTCCTAGCAGTTAGCACAGATACGCAGTATTTT. V and J are TRBV19 and TRBJ2-3; maybe TRBD2 (5 bases). Germline assignment: CDR1 LNHDA and CDR2 SQIVND (reference sequence). This CDR3 is 15 amino acids long. V was cut by 5 bases and J by 0 bases, with 12 bases left in between.

The chain couples TRBV2 to TRBJ1-1, with D hard to call. Germline values: CDR1 SNHLY, CDR2 FYNNEI. This CDR3 has 12 amino acids. The germline V and J ends were trimmed by 7 bases and 4 bases, with 10 bases remaining between them. Here the CDR3 DNA reads TGTGCCAGCAAGGGTGAGGGCACTGAAGCTTTCTTT. Protein product: CASKGEGTEAFF.

The rearrangement links TRBV5-4 to TRBJ1-1, with unresolved D. The V and J ends lost 2 bases and 4 bases respectively, with 3 bases between them. The germline CDR1 and CDR2 sequences are SGHNT and YYREEE (reference sequence). The CDR3 is 11 amino acids. The DNA for the CDR3 is TGTGCCAGCAGCTTCAGCACTGAAGCTTTCTTT. This sequence encodes CASSFSTEAFF.

This chain links TRBV5-1 with TRBJ2-1; TRBD2 matches at 10 bases. Unmatched junction bases numbered 4, after V lost 2 bases and J lost 5 bases. The germline V gene has CDR1 SGHRS and CDR2 YFSETQ. This CDR3 is 15 amino acids long. The CDR3 sequence is CASSFLAGANNEQFF. CDR3 nucleotide sequence: TGCGCCAGCAGCTTTCTAGCGGGGGCAAACAATGAGCAGTTCTTC. The whole variable domain, remainder taken from reference TRBV5-1 and TRBJ2-1, is KAGVTQTPRYLIKTRGQQVTLSCSPISGHRSVSWYQQTPGQGLQFLFEYFSETQRNKGNFPGRFSGRQFSNSRSEMNVSTLELGDSALYLCASSFLAGANNEQFFGPGTRLTVL.

The chain carries TRBV3-1 (or the pseudogene TRBV3-2) and TRBJ2-7, with 16 bases identical to TRBD2. The CDR3 runs 24 residues. Trimming cost V 3 bases and J 7 bases; bases outside gene matches: 30. Germline CDR1 LGHDT, CDR2 YNNKEL (reference sequence). The CDR3 spells CASSHTTFLSGTSGGASRPREQYF. In nucleotides, the CDR3 is TGTGCCAGCAGCCATACCACTTTCTTAAGCGGGACTAGCGGGGGGGCCTCTCGGCCTCGGGAGCAGTACTTC.

The chain has TRBV25-1 and TRBJ1-6; D not certain. Germline V lookup: CDR1 MGHDK, CDR2 SYGVNS. Trimming shortened V by 2 bases and J by 0 bases, and 14 bases separated the two germline ends. This CDR3 has 18 amino acids. CDR3 DNA sequence: TGTGCCAGCAGTGAAACTCGGGTCGGATTCTCCTATAATTCACCCCTCCACTTT. Translating gives CASSETRVGFSYNSPLHF.

In this sample, this clone turned up once. The chain combines TRBV10-3 with TRBJ2-1; D is perhaps TRBD2 (5 bases). Germline-derived CDR1 and CDR2 are ENHRY and SYGVKD. CDR3 length equals 16 residues. Deletions cut 0 bases from V and 7 bases from J, with 16 bases between. The chain's CDR3 is CAISESPLDAMNEQFF. The DNA for the CDR3 is TGTGCCATCAGTGAGTCCCCACTAGATGCTATGAATGAGCAGTTCTTC.